A selection of T cell receptor beta chains follows, all from one sample in a study of T-cell memory formation after mild COVID-19. A single record per CDR3 protein comes from TCRdb applying MiXCR to the 5' RACE reads. Seen here are roughly 220,000 distinct CDR3 sequences, over 9% observed once, and the top ten hold 3.5%. The sample consisted of PBMCs or a T cell subset sorted from them (not recorded which). All receptors come from a man aged 18 to 30 who had mild COVID-19 (a few samples of this study predate the infection). Cell type and time point are not known. CDR3s leave out the opening cysteine and the closing phenylalanine or tryptophan. D genes are given only for firm matches.

D gene,V gene,CDR3 protein
NA,TRBV13,ASSLRDSLVSPYEQY
NA,TRBV20-1,SAPTRGGVGYNEQF
TRBD1,TRBV6-5,ASSYQQGRETQY
NA,TRBV4-2,ATSDPTGAWGDTQY
NA,TRBV3-1,ASSPSYSSYEQY
NA,TRBV27,ASSRAEKETQY
TRBD1,TRBV2,ASSGQGFGGYT
TRBD2,TRBV25-1,ASETSGGYNEQF
TRBD1,TRBV20-1,SVPTGRSRDTEAF
TRBD2,TRBV9,ASSVEASGETQY
NA,TRBV5-5,ASSLFGFNTEAF
NA,TRBV20-1,SARDPGKDGYT
NA,TRBV3-1,ASSPTGDHGYT